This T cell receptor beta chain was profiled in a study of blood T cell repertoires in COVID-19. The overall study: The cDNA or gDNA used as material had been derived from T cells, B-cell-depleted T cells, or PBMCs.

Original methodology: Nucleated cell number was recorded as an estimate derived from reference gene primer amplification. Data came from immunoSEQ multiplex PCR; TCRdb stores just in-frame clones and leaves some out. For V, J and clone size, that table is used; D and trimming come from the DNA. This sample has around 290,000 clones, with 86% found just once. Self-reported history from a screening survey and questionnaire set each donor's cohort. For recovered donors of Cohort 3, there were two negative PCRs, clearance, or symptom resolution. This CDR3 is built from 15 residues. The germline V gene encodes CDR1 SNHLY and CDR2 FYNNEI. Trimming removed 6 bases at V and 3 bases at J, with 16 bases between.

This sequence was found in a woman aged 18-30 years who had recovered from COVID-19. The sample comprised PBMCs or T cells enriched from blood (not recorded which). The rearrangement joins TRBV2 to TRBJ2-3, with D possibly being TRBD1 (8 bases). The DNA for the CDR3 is TGTGCCAGCAGGGGAGACAGGGGAGGGACAGATACGCAGTATTTT. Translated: CASRGDRGGTDTQYF.